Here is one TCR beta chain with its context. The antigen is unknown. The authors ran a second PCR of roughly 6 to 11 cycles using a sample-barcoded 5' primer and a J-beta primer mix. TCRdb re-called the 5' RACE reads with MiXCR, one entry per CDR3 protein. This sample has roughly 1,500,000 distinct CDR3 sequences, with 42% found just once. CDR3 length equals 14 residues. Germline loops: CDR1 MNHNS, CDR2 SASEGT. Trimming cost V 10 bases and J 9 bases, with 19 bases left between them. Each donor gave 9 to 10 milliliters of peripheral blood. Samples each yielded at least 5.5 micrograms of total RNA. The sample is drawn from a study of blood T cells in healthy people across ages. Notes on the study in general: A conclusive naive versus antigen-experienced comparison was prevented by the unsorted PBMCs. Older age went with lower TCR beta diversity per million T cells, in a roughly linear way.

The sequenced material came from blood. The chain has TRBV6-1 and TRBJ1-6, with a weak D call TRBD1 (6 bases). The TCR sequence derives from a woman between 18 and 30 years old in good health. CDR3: CAIWTVRISSPLHF. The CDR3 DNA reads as TGTGCCATATGGACAGTTAGGATTAGTTCACCCCTCCACTTT.